The 18 T cell receptor beta chains reported below all come from one sample, sequenced in a study of cytomegalovirus exposure and HLA in healthy donors (dated by TCRdb to about 2017). The library was generated by the immunoSEQ multiplex PCR assay. The multiplex PCR relied on a mix of 60 forward primers for TCR Vbeta segments and 13 reverse primers for TCR Jbeta segments. In TCRdb, the immuneACCESS table is reduced to in-frame sequences with V and J assigned. These tables do not hold every clone; where another copy was compared, an unresolved V gene accounts for under half, and the others remain unexplained. The sample profile shows 95,000 to 100,000 clones; around 82% of them were found once. The ten largest clones add up to roughly 3% of the sample. Sequenced: PBMCs. These receptors were obtained from a man in his forties in good health and CMV-seronegative.

The V call is TRBV19, the J call TRBJ2-6; 8 bases agree with TRBD1. The CDR3 consists of 18 residues. V dropped 6 bases and J dropped 0; count of bases not matched to a gene: 10. Germline V gives CDR1 LNHDA, CDR2 SQIVND (reference sequence). The CDR3 sequence is CASRRRTGNPSGANVLTF. The CDR3 DNA sequence: TGTGCCAGTAGGCGCCGGACAGGGAACCCCTCTGGGGCCAACGTCCTGACTTTC.

V is TRBV28 and J is TRBJ2-3; 7 bases fit TRBD2. J was trimmed by 4 bases and V by 5 bases; bases with no gene match: 6. The CDR3 spans 14 residues. Germline V gene sequence: CDR1 MDHEN, CDR2 SYDVKM. CDR3 coding DNA: TGTGCCAGCAGTCCACTAACTAGCGCAGATACGCAGTATTTT. This encodes CASSPLTSADTQYF.

The chain's CDR3 is CASRTKQGGVPYNEQFF. CDR3 nucleotides: TGTGCCAGCAGGACCAAACAGGGGGGAGTACCCTACAATGAGCAGTTCTTC. This chain connects TRBV28 to TRBJ2-1; 8 nucleotides agree with TRBD1. V was pared by 6 bases and J by 2 bases, with 12 bases of the junction left unmatched. Germline V gives CDR1 MDHEN, CDR2 SYDVKM. CDR3 length: 17 residues.

V and J are TRBV2 and TRBJ1-1; D possibly corresponds to TRBD1 (6 bases). Germline CDR1 and CDR2: SNHLY and FYNNEI. The CDR3 is 13 amino acids. Trimming shortened V by 6 bases and J by 2 bases, and 10 bases separated the two germline ends. The CDR3 region is CASRRDINTEAFF. CDR3 coding DNA: TGTGCCAGCAGGAGGGACATCAACACTGAAGCTTTCTTT.

This chain links TRBV18 with TRBJ1-2; TRBD1 might be the D (6 bases). This CDR3 has 12 amino acids. Germline CDR1 is KGHSH and CDR2 is LQKENI. V dropped 1 base and J dropped 8 bases, with 8 bases sitting between them. In DNA form, the CDR3 reads TGTGCCAGCTCACCACAGGGGGAAGGCTACACCTTC. It specifies CASSPQGEGYTF.

This clone was seen just once. V is TRBV28 and J is TRBJ2-3; 8 positions match TRBD2. The ends lost 2 bases at V and 3 bases at J; junction bases unmatched: 4. In germline, CDR1 is MDHEN, CDR2 SYDVKM. This CDR3 has 15 residues. The CDR3 here is CASSLGGGRTDTQYF. Written as DNA, the CDR3 is TGTGCCAGCAGTTTAGGCGGGGGGAGGACAGATACGCAGTATTTT.

The sample holds one count of this clone. In DNA, the CDR3 is TGTGCCAGCAGACTCGGACAGGCTGCCAGCGAGCAGTACTTC. This encodes CASRLGQAASEQYF. This chain uses TRBV2 with TRBJ2-7, with TRBD1 matching 7 bases. The CDR3 is made up of 14 amino acids. Germline values: CDR1 SNHLY, CDR2 FYNNEI. V dropped 6 bases and J dropped 6; count of bases not matched to a gene: 11.

V gene TRBV5-1 combines with J gene TRBJ1-1; 9 positions match TRBD1. J lost 4 bases, V lost 2 bases, and 3 bases had no gene match. Germline V gene lookup returns CDR1 SGHRS and CDR2 YFSETQ. The CDR3 consists of 14 residues. The CDR3 DNA reads as TGCGCCAGCAGCTTACAGGGGGCGATCACTGAAGCTTTCTTT. It codes for CASSLQGAITEAFF.

V gene TRBV28 combines with J gene TRBJ1-5, with a weak D call TRBD1 (6 bases). V shed 0 bases and J shed 4 bases, with 7 bases lying between them. Germline CDR1 reads MDHEN; CDR2 reads SYDVKM. The CDR3 is 14 amino acids. CDR3 in DNA: TGTGCCAGCAGTTTATGGCAGGGGAATCAGCCCCAGCATTTT. Translating it yields CASSLWQGNQPQHF. The variable domain in full, completed from reference TRBV28 and TRBJ1-5, reads DVKVTQSSRYLVKRTGEKVFLECVQDMDHENMFWYRQDPGLGLRLIYFSYDVKMKEKGDIPEGYSVSREKKERFSLILESASTNQTSMYLCASSLWQGNQPQHFGDGTRLSIL.

This clone was picked up many times. The same CDR3 is also encoded by other DNA sequences in this sample. This chain connects TRBV5-1 to TRBJ2-6; perhaps TRBD1 as D (5 bases). Germline loops: CDR1 SGHRS, CDR2 YFSETQ. This CDR3 comprises 15 residues. V lost 0 bases, J lost 2 bases, and 6 bases lay in between. CDR3 in DNA: TGCGCCAGCAGCTTGGTAGGGGCTGGGGCCAACGTCCTGACTTTC. Its protein product is CASSLVGAGANVLTF. Using reference TRBV5-1 and TRBJ2-6 for the parts outside the CDR3, the full variable domain is KAGVTQTPRYLIKTRGQQVTLSCSPISGHRSVSWYQQTPGQGLQFLFEYFSETQRNKGNFPGRFSGRQFSNSRSEMNVSTLELGDSALYLCASSLVGAGANVLTFGAGSRLTVL.

The CDR3 bases are TGTGCCAGCAGTTTAGGAACAGGGGCCTACAATGAGCAGTTCTTC. Translated, it gives CASSLGTGAYNEQFF. The V call is TRBV27, the J call TRBJ2-1; TRBD1 matches at 7 bases. CDR3 length: 15 residues. Per the germline V gene, CDR1 is MNHEY and CDR2 is SMNVEV (reference sequence). J lost 2 bases, V lost 2 bases, and 3 bases had no gene match.

The chain carries TRBV28 and TRBJ1-1; TRBD1 matches 10 bases. Trimming took 6 bases from V and 3 from J; bases not matched to a gene: 10. The V gene's germline CDR1 is MDHEN and CDR2 SYDVKM. The CDR3 has 16 residues. The CDR3 sequence is CASRSMGQGPYTEAFF. DNA for the CDR3: TGTGCCAGCAGAAGTATGGGACAGGGGCCTTACACTGAAGCTTTCTTT.

J is TRBJ1-3 and V is TRBV7-2; 7 bases fit TRBD1. Looked up from germline, CDR1 is SGHTA and CDR2 is FQGNSA. CDR3 length: 15 residues. V gave up 5 bases and J gave up 4 bases; unmatched junction bases: 8. CDR3: CASSLQGYGGNTIYF. The CDR3 nucleotides are TGTGCCAGCAGCCTACAGGGGTATGGAGGAAACACCATATATTTT.

The chain couples TRBV19 to TRBJ1-3; D is unresolved. V was shortened by 3 bases and J by 0 bases, with 9 bases between the two germline ends. From germline, CDR1 is LNHDA and CDR2 SQIVND (reference sequence). The CDR3 is 15 residues long. The CDR3 coding sequence is TGTGCCAGTAGTATTACGGGTCGCTCTGGAAACACCATATATTTT. Encoded protein: CASSITGRSGNTIYF.

J is TRBJ2-1 and V is TRBV6-5; TRBD2 agrees at 8 bases. In germline, CDR1 is MNHEY, CDR2 SVGAGI. CDR3 size: 15 residues. Trimming removed 6 bases from V and 7 bases from J; junction bases left unmatched: 11. The CDR3, as DNA: TGTGCCAGCAGCCCTGGGGAGCGGGAGTGGAATGAGCAGTTCTTC. Translation: CASSPGEREWNEQFF.

The chain couples TRBV12-5 to TRBJ1-2; 10 bases are shared with TRBD1. The CDR3 spans 13 residues. Germline CDR1 and CDR2: LGHNT and FRNRAP. V shed 6 bases, J shed 8 bases, and the junction held 6 bases outside the gene matches. The CDR3 is CASGRQGAEGYTF. CDR3 sequence (DNA): TGTGCTAGTGGACGACAGGGGGCGGAAGGCTACACCTTC. Full variable domain (outside the CDR3, taken from reference TRBV12-5 and TRBJ1-2): DARVTQTPRHKVTEMGQEVTMRCQPILGHNTVFWYRQTMMQGLELLAYFRNRAPLDDSGMPKDRFSAEMPDATLATLKIQPSEPRDSAVYFCASGRQGAEGYTFGSGTRLTVV.

The rearrangement uses TRBV10-3 and TRBJ2-2; D might be TRBD1 (5 bases). Germline lookup yields CDR1 ENHRY and CDR2 SYGVKD. The CDR3 extends over 16 amino acids. V lost 2 bases and J 6 bases, leaving 16 bases between the germline ends. CDR3 coding DNA: TGTGCCATCAGTGAGCAGACCGGGCGGACACCCGGGGAGCTGTTTTTT. Translated, it gives CAISEQTGRTPGELFF.

The chain recombines TRBV7-6 with TRBJ2-2, with D possibly TRBD2 on 6 matching bases. V gave up 5 bases and J gave up 0 bases, with 19 bases separating them. Germline values: CDR1 SGHVS, CDR2 FNYEAQ. The CDR3 loop spans 18 amino acids. The CDR3 bases are TGTGCCAGCAGCCCTCAAATTCCTACGGGGGCGAACACCGGGGAGCTGTTTTTT. Amino acids: CASSPQIPTGANTGELFF.